What follows is one TCR beta chain and its context. This record belongs to a study of shared clonotypes between healthy human individuals. Study summary: CD4 naive cells filled three plates per donor, CD4 memory three, CD8 naive two and CD8 memory one.

TCRdb's table, derived via immunoSEQ multiplex PCR, lists solely in-frame clones and lacks some. The top ten clones hold about 1.1% of a sample with 2 million to 2.5 million clones, about 95% of them seen once. The CDR3 covers 14 residues. Trimming removed 5 bases from V and 10 bases from J; junction bases left unmatched: 7. Germline V gives CDR1 MGHDK, CDR2 SYGVNS. Naive CD8 cells were CD45RO-negative, positively selected for CCR7, excluding terminally differentiated effector memory CD45RA+ cells. The chain is built from TRBV25-1 and TRBJ1-6, with 8 bases aligning to TRBD1. The receptor was isolated from a man between 18 and 35 years old in good health. The sequencing sample was made of naive CD8+ T cells sorted from blood. The CDR3, as DNA: TGTGCCAGCAGTTCCCAGGGGGCGAGATCACCCCTCCACTTT. This codes for CASSSQGARSPLHF.